These 14 T cell receptor beta chains share one sample of origin, sequenced in a study of Graves' ophthalmopathy and Graves' hyperthyroidism. As the template, RNA transcripts were used to amplify TCR beta CDR3 regions. HTBI primers were used in a first-round RT-PCR, which preceded a second-round multiplex PCR. Each CDR3 protein is one row after TCRdb ran MiXCR on the multiplex PCR reads. The sample holds 300,000 to 500,000 distinct CDR3 sequences; just over 15% are singletons and the top ten take about 7%. Sequencing was performed on peripheral blood. These receptors all stem from a woman younger than 35 with stable Graves' hyperthyroidism.

This clonotype was detected many times. The chain is built from TRBV12-3 or TRBV12-4 and TRBJ1-1, with a tentative D call TRBD1 (5 bases). The CDR3 is 13 residues long. Trimming removed 7 bases at V and 0 bases at J, with 9 bases between. The CDR3 loop is CASTRTMNTEAFF. The CDR3 nucleotides are TGTGCCAGCACTCGGACAATGAACACTGAAGCTTTCTTT.

There are many counts of this clonotype. The chain links TRBV13 to TRBJ1-6; D perhaps matches TRBD1 (5 bases). V was trimmed by 4 bases and J by 10 bases, leaving 8 bases between them. Germline CDR1 is PRHDT and CDR2 is FYEKMQ (reference sequence). This CDR3 has 12 residues. The CDR3 reads CASSSGRSPLHF. Written as DNA, the CDR3 is TGTGCCAGCAGCTCGGGACGCTCACCCCTCCACTTT.

Only a few counts were recorded for this clonotype. Since a much larger clone is just one base distant, this may be a read error. The genes are TRBV11-2 and TRBJ2-7; possibly TRBD1 for D (6 bases). This CDR3 region has 15 residues. Per germline, CDR1 SGHAT and CDR2 FQNNGV. The ends were cut back, 8 bases at V and 4 bases at J, with 21 bases in the middle. In DNA, the CDR3 is TGTGCCAGCTCCAAGGGGGTTGCAACAGTATACGAGCAGTACGTC. Translated, it gives CASSKGVATVYEQYV.

This clonotype was seen many times. The gene calls are TRBV6-2 or TRBV6-3 and TRBJ1-1, with D unclear. CDR3 length equals 13 residues. Germline loops: CDR1 MNHEY, CDR2 SVGEGT. V was shortened by 6 bases and J by 0 bases, with 8 bases between the two germline ends. CDR3: CASRSGMNTEAFF. Here the CDR3 DNA reads TGTGCCAGCAGAAGCGGGATGAACACTGAAGCTTTCTTT.

This clonotype was observed many times. V gene TRBV9 combines with J gene TRBJ1-3; D not resolved. Trimming removed 0 bases at V and 4 bases at J, with 8 bases between. CDR3 length: 14 amino acids. The germline gives CDR1 SGDLS, CDR2 YYNGEE. The CDR3 protein is CASSVGADGNTIYF. CDR3 nucleotide sequence: TGTGCCAGCAGCGTAGGGGCGGACGGAAACACCATATATTTT.

This clonotype was recorded at least ten times. The chain links TRBV19 to TRBJ2-5; possibly TRBD1 for D (7 bases). Trimming pared 0 bases from V and 3 bases from J, leaving 11 bases between. The germline V gene encodes CDR1 LNHDA and CDR2 SQIVND (reference sequence). The CDR3 length is 15 residues. The CDR3 loop reads CASSIEQGRKETQYF. In DNA form, the CDR3 reads TGTGCCAGTAGTATAGAACAGGGGAGGAAAGAGACCCAGTACTTC.

CDR3 nucleotides: TGTGCCATCAGCGGGCCGGGACAGGGGAGGACTGAAGCTTTCTTT. It specifies CAISGPGQGRTEAFF. The chain recombines TRBV10-3 with TRBJ1-1, with 10 bases aligning to TRBD1. The CDR3 consists of 15 residues. The V and J ends lost 6 bases and 5 bases, in that order; junction bases with no gene match: 9. Germline V gene data show CDR1 as ENHRY and CDR2 as SYGVKD.

This clonotype was picked up many times. The rearrangement uses TRBV12-3 or TRBV12-4 and TRBJ1-1, with D possibly being TRBD1 (6 bases). V was cut by 3 bases and J by 6 bases, with 11 bases left in between. The CDR3 totals 13 residues. The CDR3 DNA sequence: TGTGCCAGCAGTTTGACAGGACGGTCTGAAGCTTTCTTT. Its translation is CASSLTGRSEAFF.

This clonotype was seen repeatedly, ten times or more. The chain links TRBV2 to TRBJ1-1; tentatively, D is TRBD1 (6 bases). This CDR3 has 15 residues. Trimming left V 2 bases short and J 1 base short, with 11 bases between. Germline assignment: CDR1 SNHLY and CDR2 FYNNEI. The CDR3 loop reads CASSELGGANTEAFF. CDR3 nucleotides: TGTGCCAGCAGTGAATTGGGGGGCGCGAACACTGAAGCTTTCTTT.

This clonotype was detected many times. This chain links TRBV29-1 with TRBJ1-1; D is possibly TRBD1 (6 bases). In germline, CDR1 is SQVTM, CDR2 ANQGSEA. The CDR3 sequence is 14 residues long. In DNA, the CDR3 is TGCAGGCCAACGGCGGAGGGGGGATCGACTGAAGCTTTCTTT. Protein: CRPTAEGGSTEAFF. Looking up the rest from reference TRBV29-1 and TRBJ1-1 gives the full variable domain: SAVISQKPSRDICQRGTSLTIQCQVDSQVTMMFWYRQQPGQSLTLIATANQGSEATYESGFVIDKFPISRPNLTFSTLTVSNMSPEDSSIYLCRPTAEGGSTEAFFGQGTRLTVV.

This clonotype was found many times. This sequence joins TRBV18 and TRBJ2-7, with D maybe TRBD1 (6 bases). The V gene lost 3 bases and the J gene lost 3 bases, with 9 bases spanning the gap. Germline V gene sequence: CDR1 KGHSH, CDR2 LQKENI. There are 13 residues in the CDR3. CDR3: CASSPRTDYEQYF. The CDR3 nucleotides are TGTGCCAGCTCACCCAGGACAGACTACGAGCAGTACTTC. Full variable domain (remainder filled in from reference TRBV18 and TRBJ2-7): NAGVMQNPRHLVRRRGQEARLRCSPMKGHSHVYWYRQLPEEGLKFMVYLQKENIIDESGMPKERFSAEFPKEGPSILRIQQVVRGDSAAYFCASSPRTDYEQYFGPGTRLTVT.

This clonotype occurred many times. The chain links TRBV7-2 to TRBJ2-5, with a possible D match to TRBD1 (5 bases). The ends were cut back, 4 bases at V and 4 bases at J, with 16 bases in the middle. This CDR3 has 15 residues. CDR1 and CDR2 from the germline V gene are SGHTA and FQGNSA. The CDR3 here is CASSSQTGSRETQYF. The CDR3 nucleotides read TGTGCCAGCAGCTCGCAAACAGGTTCCCGAGAGACCCAGTACTTC.

The chain has TRBV27 and TRBJ2-5; D unclear. With 4 bases removed from V and 0 bases from J, the gap between germline ends came to 6 bases. This CDR3 comprises 13 residues. Germline V CDR1 and CDR2: MNHEY, SMNVEV (reference sequence). The CDR3 loop reads CASSWNNQETQYF. CDR3 coding DNA: TGTGCCAGCAGTTGGAATAACCAAGAGACCCAGTACTTC.

This clonotype was detected ten times or more. The chain joins TRBV19 to TRBJ2-5, with a weak D call TRBD2 (5 bases). CDR3 length equals 16 residues. V shed 6 bases and J shed 5 bases, with 22 bases lying between them. Germline loops: CDR1 LNHDA, CDR2 SQIVND (reference sequence). The CDR3 here is CASSIARGNPSETQYF. CDR3 bases: TGTGCCAGTAGCATCGCCCGAGGGAACCCGTCGGAGACCCAGTACTTC.